The 8 T cell receptor beta chains below were found in one sample sequenced in a study of T-cell memory formation after mild COVID-19. MiXCR, run by TCRdb on the 5' RACE reads, gives a single entry per CDR3 protein. The table includes more than 350,000 distinct CDR3 sequences, more than 20% detected once. Sequencing was done on a sample of PBMCs or a T cell subset sorted from them (not recorded which). The receptor set was obtained from an adult woman who had mild COVID-19 (a few samples of this study predate the infection). Cell type and time point are not known.

Here the CDR3 DNA reads TGTGCCAGCAGGCCCCTAGGAAGAACAGGACTGAACACTGAAGCTTTCTTT. Translated: CASRPLGRTGLNTEAFF. The chain uses TRBV7-9 and TRBJ1-1, with a tentative D call TRBD1 (5 bases). V was clipped by 6 bases and J by 0 bases, with 20 bases between them. Germline V CDR1 and CDR2: SEHNR, FQNEAQ (reference sequence). The CDR3 contains 17 residues.

The rearrangement joins TRBV4-1 to TRBJ2-5; tentative D call: TRBD1 (5 bases). The germline gives CDR1 MGHRA, CDR2 YSYEKL. This CDR3 is 15 amino acids long. V was trimmed by 0 bases and J by 5 bases, leaving 13 bases between them. CDR3 nucleotides: TGCGCCAGCAGCCAAGATTGGGGCCTAGGGGAGACCCAGTACTTC. Encoded protein: CASSQDWGLGETQYF.

This clonotype was seen more than once but under ten times. The chain couples TRBV5-1 to TRBJ2-2, with unresolved D. CDR1 and CDR2 (germline): SGHRS, YFSETQ. V was trimmed by 5 bases and J by 0 bases, leaving 8 bases between them. The CDR3 extends over 14 amino acids. This chain's CDR3 is CASRDTTNTGELFF. DNA of the CDR3: TGCGCCAGCAGAGACACAACGAACACCGGGGAGCTGTTTTTT.

The chain employs TRBV29-1 and TRBJ1-3, with a possible D match to TRBD1 (6 bases). Germline V lookup: CDR1 SQVTM, CDR2 ANQGSEA. V lost 3 bases, J lost 4 bases, and 10 bases lay in between. The CDR3 extends over 13 amino acids. The chain's CDR3 is CSVEEGVGNTIYF. The CDR3 DNA reads TGCAGCGTTGAGGAGGGGGTCGGAAACACCATATATTTT.

The V call is TRBV9, the J call TRBJ1-1; tentative D call: TRBD1 (5 bases). CDR3 length equals 15 residues. V was cut by 3 bases and J by 5 bases, with 17 bases left in between. In germline, CDR1 is SGDLS, CDR2 YYNGEE. The DNA of the CDR3 is TGTGCCAGCAGCGCCGGGGACGGTAGCAAGACTGAAGCTTTCTTT. Its protein is CASSAGDGSKTEAFF.

V and J are TRBV7-3 and TRBJ2-2; TRBD1 is a possible D gene (6 bases). Trimming took off 0 bases at V and 6 bases at J, with 14 bases between the two ends. Germline V gene lookup returns CDR1 SGHTA and CDR2 FQGTGA. This CDR3 contains 16 residues. The CDR3 spells CASSLTRTVQAGELFF. The CDR3 DNA is TGTGCCAGCAGCTTAACGAGGACAGTACAGGCCGGGGAGCTGTTTTTT.

This clonotype has a handful of counts. The V call is TRBV24-1, the J call TRBJ1-2; D not certain. The CDR3 consists of 9 residues. Trimming took 8 bases from V and 4 from J, leaving 1 base between them. Germline V lookup: CDR1 KGHDR, CDR2 SFDVKD. CDR3: CATTYGYTF. The DNA of the CDR3 is TGTGCCACCACCTATGGCTACACCTTC.

This clonotype was seen only a few times. The chain joins TRBV20-1 to TRBJ1-5, with D perhaps matching TRBD1 (5 bases). CDR3 length: 19 amino acids. The germline gives CDR1 DFQATT, CDR2 SNEGSKA (reference sequence). The V end lost 1 base, the J end lost 6 bases, and 28 bases lay between the germline ends. CDR3 in DNA: TGCAGTGCTAGAGGGCCCCGGAGCCACTCCGGGACTAGGCTTCAGCCCCAGCATTTT. Encoded protein: CSARGPRSHSGTRLQPQHF.